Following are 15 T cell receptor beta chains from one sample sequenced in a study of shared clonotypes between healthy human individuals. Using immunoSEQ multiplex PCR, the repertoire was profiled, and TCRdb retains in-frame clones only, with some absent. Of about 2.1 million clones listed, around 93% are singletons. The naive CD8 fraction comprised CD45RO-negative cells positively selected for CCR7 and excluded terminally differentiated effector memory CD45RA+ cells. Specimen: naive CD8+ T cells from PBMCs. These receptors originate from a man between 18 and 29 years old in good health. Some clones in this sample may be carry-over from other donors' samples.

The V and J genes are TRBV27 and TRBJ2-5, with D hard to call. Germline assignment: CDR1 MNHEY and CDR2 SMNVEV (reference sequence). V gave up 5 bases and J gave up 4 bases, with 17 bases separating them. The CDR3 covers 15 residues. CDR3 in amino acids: CASSRSEARLETQYF. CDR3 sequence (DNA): TGTGCCAGCAGTCGAAGCGAGGCGCGACTAGAGACCCAGTACTTC.

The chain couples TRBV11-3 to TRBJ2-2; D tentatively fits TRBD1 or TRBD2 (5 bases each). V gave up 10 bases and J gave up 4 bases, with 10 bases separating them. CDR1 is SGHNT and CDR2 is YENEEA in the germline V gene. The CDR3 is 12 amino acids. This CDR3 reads CATRGTTGELFF. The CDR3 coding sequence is TGTGCCACGCGTGGGACCACCGGGGAGCTGTTTTTT.

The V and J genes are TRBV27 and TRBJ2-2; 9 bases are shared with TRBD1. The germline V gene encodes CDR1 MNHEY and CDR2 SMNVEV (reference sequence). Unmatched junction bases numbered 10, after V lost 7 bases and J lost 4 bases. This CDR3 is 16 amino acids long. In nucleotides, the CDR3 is TGTGCCAGCACCTCAACAGGGGGCCTTTCCACCGGGGAGCTGTTTTTT. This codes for CASTSTGGLSTGELFF.

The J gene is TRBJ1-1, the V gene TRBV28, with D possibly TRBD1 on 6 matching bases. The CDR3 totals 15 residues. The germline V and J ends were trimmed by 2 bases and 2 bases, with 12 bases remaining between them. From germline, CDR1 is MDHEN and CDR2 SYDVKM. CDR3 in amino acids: CASSLGGQLNTEAFF. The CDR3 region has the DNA TGTGCCAGCAGTTTAGGGGGGCAGCTCAACACTGAAGCTTTCTTT.

CDR3 in amino acids: CASSQTRTSGRASHEQYF. The CDR3 DNA follows: TGCGCCAGCAGCCAAACCCGGACTAGCGGGAGGGCTAGCCACGAGCAGTACTTC. The V and J genes are TRBV5-1 and TRBJ2-7; 15 nucleotides match TRBD2. J gave up 5 bases and V 4 bases, and 13 bases lay outside the gene matches. This CDR3 has 18 residues. CDR1 and CDR2 (germline): SGHRS, YFSETQ.

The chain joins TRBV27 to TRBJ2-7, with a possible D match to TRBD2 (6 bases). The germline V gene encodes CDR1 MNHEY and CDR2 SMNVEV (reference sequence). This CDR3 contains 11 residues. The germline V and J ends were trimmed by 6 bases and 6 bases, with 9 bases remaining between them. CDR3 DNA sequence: TGTGCCAGCAGAGGGACTGGCGAGCAGTACTTC. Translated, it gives CASRGTGEQYF.

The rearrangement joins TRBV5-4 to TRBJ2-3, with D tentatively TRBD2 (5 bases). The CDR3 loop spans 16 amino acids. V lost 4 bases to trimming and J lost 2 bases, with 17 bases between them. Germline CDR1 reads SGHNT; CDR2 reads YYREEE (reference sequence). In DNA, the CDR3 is TGTGCCAGCAGCCCTGGGTCCGGACTGAACACAGATACGCAGTATTTT. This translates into CASSPGSGLNTDTQYF.

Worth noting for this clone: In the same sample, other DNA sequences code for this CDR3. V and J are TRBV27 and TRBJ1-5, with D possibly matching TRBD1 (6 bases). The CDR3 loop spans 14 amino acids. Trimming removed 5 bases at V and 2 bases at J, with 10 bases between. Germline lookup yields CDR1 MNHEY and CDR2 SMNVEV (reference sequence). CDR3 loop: CASSPRGGNQPQHF. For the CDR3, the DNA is TGTGCCAGCAGTCCCAGGGGTGGCAATCAGCCCCAGCATTTT.

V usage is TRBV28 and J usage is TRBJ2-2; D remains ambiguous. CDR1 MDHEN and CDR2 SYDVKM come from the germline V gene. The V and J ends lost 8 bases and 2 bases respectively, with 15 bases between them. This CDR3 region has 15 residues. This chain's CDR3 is CASSHIPDNTGELFF. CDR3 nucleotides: TGTGCCAGCTCCCATATACCGGATAACACCGGGGAGCTGTTTTTT.

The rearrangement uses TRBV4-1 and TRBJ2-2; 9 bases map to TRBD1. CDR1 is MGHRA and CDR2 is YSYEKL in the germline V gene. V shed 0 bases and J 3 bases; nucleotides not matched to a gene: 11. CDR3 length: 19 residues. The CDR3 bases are TGCGCCAGCAGCCAAGAACCCCCGGGACAGGGTCTGTACACCGGGGAGCTGTTTTTT. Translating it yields CASSQEPPGQGLYTGELFF.

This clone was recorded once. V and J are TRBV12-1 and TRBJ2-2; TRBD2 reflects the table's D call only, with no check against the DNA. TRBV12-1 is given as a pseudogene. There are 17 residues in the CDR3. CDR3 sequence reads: CASSPEADYTNTGELFF. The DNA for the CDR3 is TGTGCCAGCAGCCCCGAAGCTGATTATACGAACACCGGGGAGCTGTTTTTT.

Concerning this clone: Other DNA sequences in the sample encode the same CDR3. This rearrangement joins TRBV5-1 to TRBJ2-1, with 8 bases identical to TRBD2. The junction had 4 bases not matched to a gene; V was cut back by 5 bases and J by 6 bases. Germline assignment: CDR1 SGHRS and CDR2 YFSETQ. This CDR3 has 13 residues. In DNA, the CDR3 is TGCGCCAGCAGAGCGGGAGCGGGCAATGAGCAGTTCTTC. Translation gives CASRAGAGNEQFF.

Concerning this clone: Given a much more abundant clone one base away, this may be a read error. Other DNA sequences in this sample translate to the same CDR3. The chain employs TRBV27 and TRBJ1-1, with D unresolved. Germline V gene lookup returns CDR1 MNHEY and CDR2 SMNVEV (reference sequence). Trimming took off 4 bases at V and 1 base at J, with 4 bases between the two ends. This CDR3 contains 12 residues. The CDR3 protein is CASSYGNTEAFF. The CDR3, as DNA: TGTGCCAGCAGTTATGGGAACACTGAAGCTTTCTTT.

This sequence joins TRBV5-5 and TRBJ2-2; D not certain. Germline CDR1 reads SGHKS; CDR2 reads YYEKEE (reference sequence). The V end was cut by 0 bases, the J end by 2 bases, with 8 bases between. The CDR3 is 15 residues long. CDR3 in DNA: TGTGCCAGCAGCTTGGTGTCAGGTAACACCGGGGAGCTGTTTTTT. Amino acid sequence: CASSLVSGNTGELFF.

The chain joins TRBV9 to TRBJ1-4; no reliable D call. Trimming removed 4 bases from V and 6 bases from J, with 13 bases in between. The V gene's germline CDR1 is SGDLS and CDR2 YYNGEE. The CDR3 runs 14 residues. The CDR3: CASSPGGRDEKLFF. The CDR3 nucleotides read TGTGCCAGCAGCCCCGGAGGAAGGGATGAAAAACTGTTTTTT.